The rows below give T cell receptor beta chains drawn from one sample of a study of T-cell memory formation after mild COVID-19. TCRdb analysed the 5' RACE reads with MiXCR anew, one entry per CDR3 protein. The repertoire holds 310,000 or so distinct CDR3 sequences, with roughly 15% as singletons. Input material: PBMCs or a T cell subset sorted from them (not recorded which). The receptors stem from a man younger than 35 who had mild COVID-19 (a few samples of this study predate the infection). Cell type and time point are not known. The conserved cysteine and the conserved F or W are not part of the CDR3 here. The order of the fields is V gene, J gene, CDR3 protein.

TRBV18	TRBJ1-5	ASSPSWAEPQH
TRBV29-1	TRBJ2-2	SAGGAQANTGELF
TRBV5-1	TRBJ2-1	ASSSQGGVNNEQF
TRBV28	TRBJ1-2	ASSLRNYGYT
TRBV7-3	TRBJ2-1	ASSSPVRGLAVGNEQF
TRBV7-9	TRBJ2-3	ASSVAGQIIADTQY
TRBV5-1	TRBJ1-1	ASSLETGVEAF
TRBV7-2	TRBJ2-5	ASSLATSIPETHY
TRBV24-1	TRBJ2-1	ATSTLGVAGEYNEQF
TRBV15	TRBJ2-1	ATSILAGKYNEQF
TRBV7-2	TRBJ2-1	ASSLSPSRSYNEQF
TRBV27	TRBJ2-5	ASSLFARGGKQETQY
TRBV5-1	TRBJ1-4	ASSRGTGGQDEKLF
TRBV12-5	TRBJ2-3	ASGLAPLVNTQY
TRBV7-9	TRBJ1-5	ASSLAGADNQPQH
TRBV7-9	TRBJ1-2	ASSLGVHRGGPYGYT
TRBV20-1	TRBJ2-1	SAAGTSLNEQF
TRBV5-1	TRBJ1-2	ASSLERGNGYT
TRBV5-1	TRBJ2-7	ASSYGSSYEQY
TRBV23-1	TRBJ2-3	ASSQHRVQTDTQY
TRBV6-6	TRBJ1-3	ASSYGHGGNTIY
TRBV6-2/TRBV6-3	TRBJ2-3	ASNQAGGGTQY
TRBV4-1	TRBJ2-1	ASTQRVGNEQF
TRBV7-9	TRBJ2-3	ASSLYRTGGPDTQY
TRBV18	TRBJ1-5	ASSPDRSNQPQH
TRBV10-3	TRBJ2-2	AIRASTGENHGELF
TRBV7-9	TRBJ1-4	ASTPSGGSNEKLF
TRBV11-2	TRBJ1-1	ASSLISVTPSEAF
TRBV20-1	TRBJ2-1	SARGYGEGAYNEQF
TRBV7-9	TRBJ2-5	ASSTRDPRVGETQY
TRBV20-1	TRBJ2-3	SGAAATDTQY
TRBV6-4	TRBJ1-1	ASSEQGGTEAF
TRBV11-2	TRBJ1-4	ASSLAGYEKLF
TRBV11-2	TRBJ1-2	ASSSIRGAHYGYT
TRBV29-1	TRBJ2-7	STRQGPYEQY
TRBV7-2	TRBJ2-7	ASRGGQHSYEQY
TRBV30	TRBJ2-1	AGTPTGGHEQF
TRBV3-2	TRBJ2-3	ASSQGGPGCSTDTQY
TRBV20-1	TRBJ1-4	SAPNRDRENEKLF
TRBV20-1	TRBJ1-1	SARDLGSNTEAF
TRBV5-1	TRBJ1-3	ASSLRGSGNTIY
TRBV20-1	TRBJ2-4	SATSGLAAPRAKNIQY